This is a list of T cell receptor beta chains from one sample in a study of T cells in tuberculosis. This table comes from immunoSEQ multiplex PCR, and its TCRdb copy is limited to in-frame clones, with some not included. The repertoire holds tens of thousands of clones, with 87% as singletons. Sequencing was performed on PBMCs, taken at tuberculosis diagnosis. These receptors all come from an adult with tuberculosis. Both conserved end residues are part of each CDR3. A D gene is named only where the DNA matches it firmly. Only part of the rows carry a size: once, few, many, or a class if the clone is expanded.

j_call | clone_size | d_call | v_call | cdr3_nt | cdr3_aa
TRBJ1-2 | . | TRBD1 | TRBV10-3 | TGTGCCATCAGTCACCGGGACAGCGATGGCTACACCTTC | CAISHRDSDGYTF
TRBJ1-1 | . | TRBD1 | TRBV27 | TGTGCCAGCAGTGCGACAGGGGGCAGGAGCACTGAAGCTTTCTTT | CASSATGGRSTEAFF
TRBJ1-2 | . | TRBD1 | TRBV20-1 | TGCAGTGCCACGGACAGGGGACACTACACCTTC | CSATDRGHYTF
TRBJ2-1 | . | . | TRBV7-3 | TGTGCCAGCAGCTTATCCCCCCCCAGACTGGGACTCTACAATGAGCAGTTCTTC | CASSLSPPRLGLYNEQFF
TRBJ2-1 | once | TRBD2 | TRBV7-8 | TGTGCCAGCAGCGAACTAGCGGGAGCCGACGGGGAGCAGTTCTTC | CASSELAGADGEQFF
TRBJ2-7 | . | . | TRBV7-2 | TGTGCCAGCAGCTTAGCGGGAGTTAGCAACGAGCAGTACTTC | CASSLAGVSNEQYF
TRBJ1-2 | . | . | TRBV7-9 | TGTGCCAGCAGCTTATCAGTCAGGGAGGCTAACTATGGCTACACCTTC | CASSLSVREANYGYTF
TRBJ2-5 | . | TRBD2 | TRBV28 | TGTGCCAGCACCCCTAGCGGGGAGATGGCGACCCAGTACTTC | CASTPSGEMATQYF
TRBJ2-1 | . | TRBD2 | TRBV7-9 | TGTGCCAGCAGCTCAACCGCTAGCGGGAGCTCCTACAATGAGCAGTTCTTC | CASSSTASGSSYNEQFF
TRBJ2-7 | once | TRBD1 | TRBV10-3 | TGTGCCATCAGATCCGACAGGGAGATCCACGAGCAGTACTTC | CAIRSDREIHEQYF
TRBJ2-7 | . | TRBD1 | TRBV6-4 | TGTGCCACCGGGACAGTTCCCTCCTACGAGCAGTACTTC | CATGTVPSYEQYF
TRBJ2-5 | . | TRBD2 | TRBV4-3 | TGCGCCAGCAGCCGGGGGGGGAAGGGAGAGACCCAGTACTTC | CASSRGGKGETQYF
TRBJ2-2 | . | . | TRBV7-2 | TGTGCCAGCAGCTTAGGGAGGGGTCCCGGGGAGCTGTTTTTT | CASSLGRGPGELFF
TRBJ1-2 | . | . | TRBV6-5 | TGTGCCAGCAGTTACGATAATGAGGGAAGAACTGGGGGCTACACCTTC | CASSYDNEGRTGGYTF
TRBJ1-3 | . | TRBD1 | TRBV13 | TGTGCCAGCAGCCAGGGACAGGGGGGTTTTGGAAACACCATATATTTT | CASSQGQGGFGNTIYF
TRBJ2-1 | . | TRBD2 | TRBV11-2 | TGTGCCAGCAGCTTTCAGCGGGGGACAGAGCAGTTCTTC | CASSFQRGTEQFF
TRBJ2-1 | . | . | TRBV15 | TGTGCCACCAGCATTGGCGTTAGCGACTACAATGAGCAGTTCTTC | CATSIGVSDYNEQFF
TRBJ1-1 | . | . | TRBV9 | TGTGCCAGCAGCGACACGAAGGGGACTGAAGCTTTCTTT | CASSDTKGTEAFF
TRBJ1-6 | few | TRBD1 | TRBV28 | TGTGCCAGCAGTCGCCCGGGACAGGTGGAGTCACCCCTCCACTTT | CASSRPGQVESPLHF
TRBJ2-7 | . | TRBD1 | TRBV2 | TGTGCCAGCGGTAGGGACAGCTCCTACGAGCAGTACTTC | CASGRDSSYEQYF
TRBJ1-4 | . | . | TRBV4-2 | TGTGCCAGCTCCCTCGATCCACGGGTAGGCGAAAAACTGTTTTTT | CASSLDPRVGEKLFF
TRBJ2-7 | . | TRBD1 | TRBV28 | TGTGCCAGCAGTCCCATTGGACAGGGGCACTCCTACGAGCAGTACTTC | CASSPIGQGHSYEQYF
TRBJ2-1 | . | . | TRBV6-4 | TGTGCCAGCAGCTACGCCTCTGCCGGAGAGTACAATGAGCAGTTCTTC | CASSYASAGEYNEQFF
TRBJ2-3 | . | TRBD2 | TRBV4-3 | TGCGCCAGCAGCCATTACGGACTAGCCCGCACAGATACGCAGTATTTT | CASSHYGLARTDTQYF
TRBJ2-1 | . | TRBD2 | TRBV2 | TGTGCCAGCAGTGAAAGTGCTAGCGGGGGATACCTTTACAATGAGCAGTTCTTC | CASSESASGGYLYNEQFF
TRBJ2-2 | . | . | TRBV4-3 | TGCGCCAGCAGCCAAGATGGCCTTGTCGGGGAGCTGTTTTTT | CASSQDGLVGELFF
TRBJ2-2 | . | TRBD2 | TRBV30 | TGTGCCTGGGCTCGAGGCCTAGCGGGAGTCGCCGGGGAGCTGTTTTTT | CAWARGLAGVAGELFF
TRBJ1-2 | . | TRBD1 | TRBV7-2 | TGTGCCAGCAGCCTACAGGGGGCGTATGGCTACACCTTC | CASSLQGAYGYTF
TRBJ2-2 | once | TRBD1 | TRBV5-4 | TGTGCCAGCAGCTCCCGGACAGGGTGGACCGGGGAGCTGTTTTTT | CASSSRTGWTGELFF
TRBJ2-5 | . | . | TRBV2 | TGTGCCAGCAACGCGCTGAGTGTGGAGACCCAGTACTTC | CASNALSVETQYF
TRBJ1-5 | . | TRBD1 | TRBV19 | TGTGCCAGTAGCAGAGGGACAGCCCCCAATCAGCCCCAGCATTTT | CASSRGTAPNQPQHF
TRBJ2-7 | . | . | TRBV4-3 | TGCGCCAGCAGCCGCAGCGGACTCAACGCTCGATACGAGCAGTACTTC | CASSRSGLNARYEQYF
TRBJ2-7 | once | TRBD1 | TRBV19 | TGTGCCAGTAGGAACCGACGGACAGGGGGACCCTACGAGCAGTACTTC | CASRNRRTGGPYEQYF
TRBJ1-1 | . | . | TRBV19 | TGTGCCAGTAGTAGGGGAGACAGGGAAGCTTTCTTT | CASSRGDREAFF
TRBJ2-1 | . | TRBD2 | TRBV2 | TGTGCCAGCAGTCACGGACTAGGGAGGCCCTCCTACAATGAGCAGTTCTTC | CASSHGLGRPSYNEQFF
TRBJ1-1 | . | . | TRBV28 | TGTGCCAGTAAGAAACCCCACTTGAGACGTTGGGGAGGGGTCACTGAAGCTTTCTTT | CASKKPHLRRWGGVTEAFF
TRBJ2-1 | . | TRBD2 | TRBV5-4 | TGTGCCAGCAGCCCGAGGACTAGCGGGAGGGAGGATGAGCAGTTCTTC | CASSPRTSGREDEQFF
TRBJ2-2 | . | . | TRBV25-1 | TGTGCCAGCAGTGCCCGAACTCGGGGGACCGGGGAGCTGTTTTTT | CASSARTRGTGELFF
TRBJ2-1 | . | TRBD2 | TRBV4-1 | TGCGCCAGCAGCCCCGCCGGGACTAGAGGTAGTGAGCAGTTCTTC | CASSPAGTRGSEQFF
TRBJ2-1 | . | . | TRBV4-1 | TGCGCCAGCAGCCTGATGGCGGGACCATACAATGAGCAGTTCTTC | CASSLMAGPYNEQFF
TRBJ2-7 | few | TRBD1 | TRBV9 | TGTGCCAGCAGCGTAGCGGGGACAGGGCTTTACGAGCAGTACTTC | CASSVAGTGLYEQYF
TRBJ2-3 | . | TRBD2 | TRBV2 | TGTGCCAGCAAGAGTAGCGGGGTAGCAGATACGCAGTATTTT | CASKSSGVADTQYF
TRBJ2-3 | . | . | TRBV11-2 | TGTGCCAGCAGCTTCTGGGACTCCCAGGGAGATACGCAGTATTTT | CASSFWDSQGDTQYF
TRBJ1-6 | . | TRBD1 | TRBV4-3 | TGCGCCAGCAGCCAAGATTGGGACAGGTATTCACCCCTCCACTTT | CASSQDWDRYSPLHF
TRBJ2-7 | . | TRBD2 | TRBV4-2 | TGTGCCAGCAGCCGGCTAGCGGGAGGGTCCTACGAGCAGTACTTC | CASSRLAGGSYEQYF
TRBJ2-7 | . | TRBD1 | TRBV28 | TGTGCCAGCAGTTTTGGACAGGGGGTGTACGAGCAGTACTTC | CASSFGQGVYEQYF
TRBJ2-7 | . | . | TRBV7-9 | TGTGCCAGCAGCTCAGTTGGGACAATCCACGAGCAGTACTTC | CASSSVGTIHEQYF
TRBJ1-6 | . | . | TRBV25-1 | TGTGCCAGCAGTGGACCAGGAAGCTCCTATAATTCACCCCTCCACTTT | CASSGPGSSYNSPLHF
TRBJ2-7 | . | TRBD2 | TRBV7-9 | TGTGCCAGCAGCCTTGGACTAGCGGGAGTCAAGCAGTACTTC | CASSLGLAGVKQYF
TRBJ2-3 | . | TRBD2 | TRBV5-4 | TGTGCCAGCAGCTTAGCGGGACCAAGCACAGATACGCAGTATTTT | CASSLAGPSTDTQYF
TRBJ1-2 | . | . | TRBV4-2 | TGTGCCAGCAGCCAAGATGGACAGAACCTCTATGGCTACACCTTC | CASSQDGQNLYGYTF
TRBJ2-7 | . | TRBD1 | TRBV27 | TGTGCCAGCAGTTATGGGACAGGCCGGCGGAACGGGCAGTACTTC | CASSYGTGRRNGQYF
TRBJ1-6 | . | . | TRBV7-9 | TGTGCCAGCAGCTTCGGGGTGGATAATTCACCCCTCCACTTT | CASSFGVDNSPLHF
TRBJ1-1 | . | TRBD1 | TRBV7-9 | TGTGCCAGCAGCCCGCAGACAGGGGGCGTCCCTGAAGCTTTCTTT | CASSPQTGGVPEAFF
TRBJ2-6 | . | TRBD1 | TRBV7-7 | TGTGCTAGCAGCCCAGACAGGGCTGGGGCCAACGTCCTGACTTTC | CASSPDRAGANVLTF
TRBJ1-5 | . | . | TRBV11-2 | TGTGCCAGCAGCGTAACAGGGAGTCAACAGCCCCAGCATTTT | CASSVTGSQQPQHF
TRBJ2-7 | . | . | TRBV25-1 | TGTGCCAGCAGTGGGGGCCTTTCCTACGAGCAGTACTTC | CASSGGLSYEQYF
TRBJ1-4 | . | . | TRBV4-3 | TGCGCCAGCAGCCAAGCCACAGGGATAACTAATGAAAAACTGTTTTTT | CASSQATGITNEKLFF
TRBJ1-2 | once | TRBD1 | TRBV2 | TGTGCCAGCAGTATCAACCCGACAGGGGCAAACTATGGCTACACCTTC | CASSINPTGANYGYTF